This is a list of T cell receptor beta chains from one sample in a study of blood T cell repertoires in COVID-19. Measured with immunoSEQ multiplex PCR; TCRdb has only the in-frame clones, and not every one. The table records 310,000 or so clones, about nine tenths of them present only once. Sequenced input: peripheral blood. All receptors come from a man in his fifties with active or convalescent COVID-19. Both conserved end residues are part of each CDR3. Fields, in order: J gene, CDR3 length, clone size, V gene, D gene, CDR3 DNA, CDR3 protein. D genes are given only for firm matches. The size entry is marked missing in some rows and otherwise reads once, few, many or a size class.

J gene: TRBJ2-7
CDR3 length: 13
clone size: -
V gene: TRBV28
D gene: TRBD2
CDR3 DNA: TGTGCCAGCAGGTCAGGGAGGGAATACGAGCAGTACTTC
CDR3 protein: CASRSGREYEQYF

J gene: TRBJ2-2
CDR3 length: 14
clone size: -
V gene: TRBV7-2
D gene: -
CDR3 DNA: TGTGCCAGCAGCTTGACACCGAACACCGGGGAGCTGTTTTTT
CDR3 protein: CASSLTPNTGELFF

J gene: TRBJ1-2
CDR3 length: 12
clone size: -
V gene: TRBV19
D gene: -
CDR3 DNA: TGTGCCAGTAGTCAGGCTAACTATGGCTACACCTTC
CDR3 protein: CASSQANYGYTF

J gene: TRBJ2-3
CDR3 length: 15
clone size: -
V gene: TRBV7-6
D gene: TRBD1
CDR3 DNA: TGTGCCAGCAGCTTAGCGGTAGGGGGCTGGGATACGCAGTATTTT
CDR3 protein: CASSLAVGGWDTQYF

J gene: TRBJ1-2
CDR3 length: 13
clone size: few
V gene: TRBV28
D gene: -
CDR3 DNA: TGTGCCAGCAGTGCGGCTCGGGGTGGAGGCTACACCTTC
CDR3 protein: CASSAARGGGYTF

J gene: TRBJ2-5
CDR3 length: 15
clone size: -
V gene: TRBV2
D gene: TRBD1
CDR3 DNA: TGTGCCAGCAGAGGGGGACAGGGGCTGTTCGAGACCCAGTACTTC
CDR3 protein: CASRGGQGLFETQYF

J gene: TRBJ2-2
CDR3 length: 15
clone size: few
V gene: TRBV27
D gene: TRBD2
CDR3 DNA: TGTGCCAGCAGTGCGGGACTAGCGGGAGTAGGGGAGCTGTTTTTT
CDR3 protein: CASSAGLAGVGELFF

J gene: TRBJ2-3
CDR3 length: 15
clone size: -
V gene: TRBV5-6
D gene: TRBD1
CDR3 DNA: TGTGCCAGCAGCTTGGCAGGGGGAAGCACAGATACGCAGTATTTT
CDR3 protein: CASSLAGGSTDTQYF

J gene: TRBJ1-1
CDR3 length: 13
clone size: -
V gene: TRBV7-9
D gene: -
CDR3 DNA: TGTGCCAGCAGCACCACCGGGGAAGCTGAAGCTTTCTTT
CDR3 protein: CASSTTGEAEAFF

J gene: TRBJ2-7
CDR3 length: 15
clone size: once
V gene: TRBV30
D gene: TRBD2
CDR3 DNA: TGTGCCTGGAGTGTAAGGCTAGCGGGCGTCTACGAGCAGTACTTC
CDR3 protein: CAWSVRLAGVYEQYF

J gene: TRBJ2-1
CDR3 length: 16
clone size: -
V gene: TRBV24-1
D gene: -
CDR3 DNA: TGTGCCACCAGTGATTTAACAGGGGGGGATCGCAATGAGCAGTTCTTC
CDR3 protein: CATSDLTGGDRNEQFF

J gene: TRBJ2-2
CDR3 length: 16
clone size: -
V gene: TRBV7-6
D gene: TRBD2
CDR3 DNA: TGTGCCAGCAGCCCCTTAGCGGGGGGTAACACCGGGGAGCTGTTTTTT
CDR3 protein: CASSPLAGGNTGELFF

J gene: TRBJ1-4
CDR3 length: 14
clone size: -
V gene: TRBV11-2
D gene: -
CDR3 DNA: TGTGCCAGCAGCTTCCACAGGGATAGTGAAAAACTGTTTTTT
CDR3 protein: CASSFHRDSEKLFF

J gene: TRBJ2-1
CDR3 length: 14
clone size: -
V gene: TRBV18
D gene: TRBD1
CDR3 DNA: TGTGCCAGCTCGCCGACAGGGGGCTACAATGAGCAGTTCTTC
CDR3 protein: CASSPTGGYNEQFF

J gene: TRBJ2-3
CDR3 length: 16
clone size: -
V gene: TRBV27
D gene: TRBD2
CDR3 DNA: TGTGCCAGCAGTCCGCCGGGACTAGGTCCGGAGGATACGCAGTATTTT
CDR3 protein: CASSPPGLGPEDTQYF

J gene: TRBJ2-1
CDR3 length: 14
clone size: -
V gene: TRBV28
D gene: -
CDR3 DNA: TGTGCCAGCAGTTTAGTGGGAGCTTACAATGAGCAGTTCTTC
CDR3 protein: CASSLVGAYNEQFF

J gene: TRBJ2-5
CDR3 length: 14
clone size: once
V gene: TRBV18
D gene: -
CDR3 DNA: TGTGCCAGCTCACCCAGGACAGACCGGGAGACCCAGTACTTC
CDR3 protein: CASSPRTDRETQYF

J gene: TRBJ1-5
CDR3 length: 15
clone size: -
V gene: TRBV6-5
D gene: -
CDR3 DNA: TGTGCCAGCAGCCCCCGGACAGAGGGGGTTTGGCCCCAGCATTTT
CDR3 protein: CASSPRTEGVWPQHF

J gene: TRBJ2-7
CDR3 length: 11
clone size: -
V gene: TRBV27
D gene: -
CDR3 DNA: TGTGCCAGCAGTTTTAGCTACGAGCAGTACTTC
CDR3 protein: CASSFSYEQYF

J gene: TRBJ1-1
CDR3 length: 13
clone size: -
V gene: TRBV18
D gene: TRBD1
CDR3 DNA: TGTGCCAGCTCAGAGGGGACAGAAACTGAAGCTTTCTTT
CDR3 protein: CASSEGTETEAFF

J gene: TRBJ2-4
CDR3 length: 12
clone size: -
V gene: TRBV12-3/TRBV12-4
D gene: -
CDR3 DNA: TGTGCCAGCAGTCCAGGCTCAAACATTCAGTACTTC
CDR3 protein: CASSPGSNIQYF

J gene: TRBJ2-5
CDR3 length: 14
clone size: -
V gene: TRBV7-9
D gene: -
CDR3 DNA: TGTGCCAGCAGCAAAAGACAGGCCCAAGAGACCCAGTACTTC
CDR3 protein: CASSKRQAQETQYF

J gene: TRBJ1-5
CDR3 length: 13
clone size: -
V gene: TRBV2
D gene: TRBD1
CDR3 DNA: TGTGCCAGCAGTCCAGGGGGTAGTCAGCCCCAGCATTTT
CDR3 protein: CASSPGGSQPQHF

J gene: TRBJ2-7
CDR3 length: 15
clone size: -
V gene: TRBV6-1
D gene: TRBD1
CDR3 DNA: TGTGCCAGCAGTGAGGGGACAGGGGGCTTCTACGAGCAGTACTTC
CDR3 protein: CASSEGTGGFYEQYF

J gene: TRBJ2-5
CDR3 length: 16
clone size: -
V gene: TRBV5-1
D gene: -
CDR3 DNA: TGCGCCAGCAGCTTGGCCGAGCTACCGGGAGAGGAGACCCAGTACTTC
CDR3 protein: CASSLAELPGEETQYF

J gene: TRBJ2-1
CDR3 length: 15
clone size: once
V gene: TRBV27
D gene: TRBD2
CDR3 DNA: TGTGCCAGCAGTTTACAACTAGCGGAGAACGATGAGCAGTTCTTC
CDR3 protein: CASSLQLAENDEQFF

J gene: TRBJ1-3
CDR3 length: 14
clone size: -
V gene: TRBV10-1
D gene: -
CDR3 DNA: TGCGCCAGCAGTGCCGGGACAAAAGGAAACACCATATATTTT
CDR3 protein: CASSAGTKGNTIYF

J gene: TRBJ2-2
CDR3 length: 13
clone size: -
V gene: TRBV3-1/TRBV3-2
D gene: -
CDR3 DNA: TGTGCCAGCAGCTCCAAGAACACCGGGGAGCTGTTTTTT
CDR3 protein: CASSSKNTGELFF

J gene: TRBJ1-3
CDR3 length: 17
clone size: -
V gene: TRBV30
D gene: TRBD1
CDR3 DNA: TGTGCCTGGGCTTCCGGGACAGGTTACTTCTCTGGAAACACCATATATTTT
CDR3 protein: CAWASGTGYFSGNTIYF

J gene: TRBJ2-3
CDR3 length: 14
clone size: -
V gene: TRBV5-4
D gene: -
CDR3 DNA: TGTGCCAGCAGCACAGGGGGGGCCACAGATACGCAGTATTTT
CDR3 protein: CASSTGGATDTQYF

J gene: TRBJ2-1
CDR3 length: 14
clone size: -
V gene: TRBV5-1
D gene: TRBD1
CDR3 DNA: TGCGCCAGCAGCGTGGGACAGCTCGGTCATGAGCAGTTCTTC
CDR3 protein: CASSVGQLGHEQFF

J gene: TRBJ1-3
CDR3 length: 13
clone size: -
V gene: TRBV30
D gene: -
CDR3 DNA: TGTGCCTTTGATCAGGGGACTGGAAACACCATATATTTT
CDR3 protein: CAFDQGTGNTIYF

J gene: TRBJ1-6
CDR3 length: 13
clone size: -
V gene: TRBV7-8
D gene: TRBD1
CDR3 DNA: TGTGCCAGCCGAGGGACAGCCGATTCACCCCTCCACTTT
CDR3 protein: CASRGTADSPLHF

J gene: TRBJ1-2
CDR3 length: 13
clone size: -
V gene: TRBV7-2
D gene: TRBD1
CDR3 DNA: TGTGCCAGCAGAAATACAGGGGGCCCTGGCTACACCTTC
CDR3 protein: CASRNTGGPGYTF

J gene: TRBJ2-5
CDR3 length: 14
clone size: -
V gene: TRBV27
D gene: -
CDR3 DNA: TGTGCCAGCAGTTTGGCGGGGGCCGTGGAGACCCAGTACTTC
CDR3 protein: CASSLAGAVETQYF

J gene: TRBJ1-2
CDR3 length: 14
clone size: few
V gene: TRBV28
D gene: -
CDR3 DNA: TGTGCCAGCAGTTTCGGCCACGGGTTATATGGCTACACCTTC
CDR3 protein: CASSFGHGLYGYTF

J gene: TRBJ2-1
CDR3 length: 17
clone size: -
V gene: TRBV7-6
D gene: TRBD2
CDR3 DNA: TGTGCCAGCAGCCACGGAGTCGGGACTAGCCTTGGGAATGAGCAGTTCTTC
CDR3 protein: CASSHGVGTSLGNEQFF

J gene: TRBJ2-3
CDR3 length: 19
clone size: once
V gene: TRBV4-2
D gene: TRBD2
CDR3 DNA: TGTGCCAGCAGCTACCATGGCGGGGGGGCGGTGGGACGCACAGATACGCAGTATTTT
CDR3 protein: CASSYHGGGAVGRTDTQYF

J gene: TRBJ1-1
CDR3 length: 16
clone size: -
V gene: TRBV15
D gene: -
CDR3 DNA: TGTGCCACCAGCAAAACAGGGTCCATTGCGAACACTGAAGCTTTCTTT
CDR3 protein: CATSKTGSIANTEAFF

J gene: TRBJ2-7
CDR3 length: 13
clone size: few
V gene: TRBV6-5
D gene: -
CDR3 DNA: TGTGCCAGCAGACCGGACACCTTGCACGAGCAGTACTTC
CDR3 protein: CASRPDTLHEQYF

J gene: TRBJ1-2
CDR3 length: 15
clone size: -
V gene: TRBV7-3
D gene: -
CDR3 DNA: TGTGCCAGCAGCTCTGGGGGAGGGATCAACTATGGCTACACCTTC
CDR3 protein: CASSSGGGINYGYTF

J gene: TRBJ1-1
CDR3 length: 15
clone size: -
V gene: TRBV19
D gene: -
CDR3 DNA: TGTGCCAGTAGCCAGAGCTGGGGGGTGAACACTGAAGCTTTCTTT
CDR3 protein: CASSQSWGVNTEAFF

J gene: TRBJ1-6
CDR3 length: 16
clone size: few
V gene: TRBV28
D gene: TRBD1
CDR3 DNA: TGTGCCAGCAGTTCCCCGGGACAGGGGGGCAGTTCACCCCTCCACTTT
CDR3 protein: CASSSPGQGGSSPLHF

J gene: TRBJ1-1
CDR3 length: 13
clone size: -
V gene: TRBV5-1
D gene: TRBD1
CDR3 DNA: TGCGCCAGCAGCTTGGGACAGGGGGATGAAGCTTTCTTT
CDR3 protein: CASSLGQGDEAFF

J gene: TRBJ2-7
CDR3 length: 13
clone size: -
V gene: TRBV7-9
D gene: TRBD1
CDR3 DNA: TGTGCCAGCAGCTTAACAGGGGTGAACGAGCAGTACTTC
CDR3 protein: CASSLTGVNEQYF

J gene: TRBJ2-3
CDR3 length: 14
clone size: -
V gene: TRBV28
D gene: TRBD1
CDR3 DNA: TGTGCCAGCAGTTCCCCAGGGGGCAAAGATACGCAGTATTTT
CDR3 protein: CASSSPGGKDTQYF

J gene: TRBJ1-2
CDR3 length: 14
clone size: -
V gene: TRBV28
D gene: -
CDR3 DNA: TGTGCCAGCAGTTTAAGTAGCGGGGTCTATGGCTACACCTTC
CDR3 protein: CASSLSSGVYGYTF

J gene: TRBJ2-1
CDR3 length: 12
clone size: once
V gene: TRBV3-1/TRBV3-2
D gene: TRBD1
CDR3 DNA: TGTGCCAGCAGCCGACAGGGTAGTGAGCAGTTCTTC
CDR3 protein: CASSRQGSEQFF

J gene: TRBJ1-1
CDR3 length: 15
clone size: -
V gene: TRBV5-6
D gene: -
CDR3 DNA: TGTGCCAGCAGCTTCGGTCGACACCAGAACACTGAAGCTTTCTTT
CDR3 protein: CASSFGRHQNTEAFF

J gene: TRBJ2-3
CDR3 length: 14
clone size: -
V gene: TRBV4-2
D gene: -
CDR3 DNA: TGTGCCAGCAGCGAAGCCCGGTTCGCAGATACGCAGTATTTT
CDR3 protein: CASSEARFADTQYF

J gene: TRBJ1-1
CDR3 length: 17
clone size: -
V gene: TRBV5-8
D gene: -
CDR3 DNA: TGTGCCAGCAGCTTGGCCCTCACAGGGAATTTGAACACTGAAGCTTTCTTT
CDR3 protein: CASSLALTGNLNTEAFF

J gene: TRBJ2-1
CDR3 length: 15
clone size: few
V gene: TRBV7-9
D gene: TRBD2
CDR3 DNA: TGTGCCAGCACCCCTAGCGGGAGCTCCTACAATGAGCAGTTCTTC
CDR3 protein: CASTPSGSSYNEQFF

J gene: TRBJ2-7
CDR3 length: 14
clone size: -
V gene: TRBV6-2/TRBV6-3
D gene: -
CDR3 DNA: TGTGCCAGCAGTGTTGCGTCCTTTTTCTACGAGCAGTACTTC
CDR3 protein: CASSVASFFYEQYF